Listed here is a single TCR beta chain. Its target antigen remains unknown. No base quality information exists; no much larger clone differs at one position. This specimen comes from a study of shared clonotypes between healthy human individuals (dated by TCRdb to between 2020 and 2021). In terms of the full investigation: A couple of women and a few men aged 18 to 49 years were included in the cohort. Leukapheresis yielded between about 0.85 and 10 billion PBMCs per donor. For each donor, three plates each were used for CD4 naive and CD4 memory, two plates were used for CD8 naive, and one plate was used for CD8 memory. To increase sequencing depth and limit assay-specific biases, TCR repertoire library preparation and sequencing were carried out by different laboratories using diverse techniques. Blood TCR repertoires of five healthy adults were deeply sequenced to estimate repertoire size and the extent of clonotype sharing between individuals. What the research found in general, with its limitations: Sampling was limited to blood, and TCR repertoires in tissue likely differ from TCR repertoires in blood. Naive subsets generally had larger estimated clonotype richness than memory subsets. The small number of donors limited the genetic and exposure-history diversity represented. Clonotypes shared by all four sorted-subset donors showed higher generation probabilities than non-shared clonotypes. Incomplete sequencing was indicated by rarefaction of sorted-subset datasets, despite the large sequencing depth. When a handful of donors were compared, the shared fraction of clonotypes was 5% to 6.5% for naive CD4, more than 3% for naive CD8, roughly 2.5% for memory CD4, and less than 0.45% for memory CD8. Pairwise subsampling indicated that sequencing depth was expected to affect the degree of clonotype sharing among donors.

CD8 naive samples were obtained by positive selection for CCR7 among CD45RO-negative cells, yielding a CD45RA+CCR7+ population from which TemRA cells were excluded. Healthy HIV-negative adults with no recently reported acute infections or vaccinations were included as donors. All donors were Caucasian adults living in Nashville, Tennessee, USA. Blood was collected by leukapheresis, and PBMCs were isolated by Ficoll-Histopaque density gradient centrifugation and then cryopreserved in liquid nitrogen vapor phase. Purity and quantity of every magnetically sorted T cell population were checked by analytical flow cytometry. Each sorted fraction had its genomic DNA isolated and then quantified by UV absorbance on a Nanodrop 2000c. Using the deep immunoSEQ assay, multiplex PCR amplified TCR CDR3 regions from genomic DNA. Extracted genomic DNA from each cell subset was distributed evenly across all wells of several immunoSEQ 96-well plates, and each plate was treated as a replicate. For sorted subsets, each replicate PCR was loaded with about 0.2 ug genomic DNA, equivalent to approximately 33,000 T cell genomes. The purified libraries were quantified using a Qubit 3.0 fluorometer, sized with a Bioanalyzer 2100, and then quantified again using the KAPA Library Quantification kit. Every immunoSEQ 96-well plate was sequenced on a separate single-read 150-cycle Illumina NextSeq 550 flow cell. The authors' pipeline ran thus. Because only junctional sequences without quality scores were contained in the immunoSEQ output, filtering matching that applied to full-length reads could not be performed. Sequences were annotated with PyIR, a Python wrapper for IgBLAST v1.9, using IMGT germline references to assign V/J genes and CDR3. Any read was removed if the V/J assignment was weak (E-value above 1e-6), the CDR3 was missing, or the read contained stop codons, out-of-frame junctions, or ambiguous translated residues. V3J clonotypes were defined as sequences sharing an identical inferred V gene, J gene, and CDR3 amino acid sequence. The percentage overlap between two repertoires was calculated by dividing the number of shared unique clonotypes by the size of the smaller repertoire. RTK rarefaction, the Chao1 estimator, and Recon v2.1 estimates of unobserved clonotypes were used to assess repertoire richness. Generation probabilities for all TCRbeta clonotypes obtained by the gDNA method from a few donors were computed using OLGA. TCRdb limited this immuneACCESS table to in-frame rearrangements with V and J called. A share of clones is missing; checked studies link under half to unresolved V genes, and the rest is unexplained. The D gene and trimming were derived from the DNA, and the V and J assignments and clone size from that table. This sample has over 2 million clones in its table, and about 95% of those were observed once. The ten largest clones take up roughly 1% of the sample.

Including the terminal cysteine and phenylalanine, the CDR3 comprises 11 residues. Kept here is only the CDR3 DNA, which spans 33 bases and is read in frame from base 1. For CDR1 and CDR2, the germline V gene lists MDHEN and SYDVKM. V is reduced by 7 bases and J by 2 bases, leaving a spacing of 6 bases between them. The sample consisted of naive CD8+ T cells sorted from blood. The cell subset or site label corresponds to: CD45RA+CCR7+. The rearranged chain carries TRBV28 and TRBJ2-7; the D gene is perhaps TRBD1, from 5 matching bases. The clonotype originates from a man in his late teens or twenties in good health. The DNA sequence reads TGTGCCAGCACAGGGACCTACGAGCAGTACTTC. This codes for CASTGTYEQYF. With all but the CDR3 taken from the reference TRBV28 and TRBJ2-7 genes, the full variable domain is: DVKVTQSSRYLVKRTGEKVFLECVQDMDHENMFWYRQDPGLGLRLIYFSYDVKMKEKGDIPEGYSVSREKKERFSLILESASTNQTSMYLCASTGTYEQYFGPGTRLTVT.